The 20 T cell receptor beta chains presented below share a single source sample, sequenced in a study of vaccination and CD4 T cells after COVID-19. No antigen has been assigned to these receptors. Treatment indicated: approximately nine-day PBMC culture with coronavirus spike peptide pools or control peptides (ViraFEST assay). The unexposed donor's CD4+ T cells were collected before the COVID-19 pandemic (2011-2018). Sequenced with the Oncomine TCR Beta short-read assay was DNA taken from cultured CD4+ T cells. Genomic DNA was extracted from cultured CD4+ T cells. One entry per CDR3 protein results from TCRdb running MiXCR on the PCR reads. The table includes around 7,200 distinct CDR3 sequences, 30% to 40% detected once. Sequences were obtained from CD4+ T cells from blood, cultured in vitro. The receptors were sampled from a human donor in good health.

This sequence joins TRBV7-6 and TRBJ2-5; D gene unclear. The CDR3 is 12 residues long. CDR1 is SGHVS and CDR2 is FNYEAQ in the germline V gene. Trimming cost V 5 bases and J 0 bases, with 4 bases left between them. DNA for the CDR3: TGTGCCAGCAGCCCCAACCAAGAGACCCAGTACTTC. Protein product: CASSPNQETQYF.

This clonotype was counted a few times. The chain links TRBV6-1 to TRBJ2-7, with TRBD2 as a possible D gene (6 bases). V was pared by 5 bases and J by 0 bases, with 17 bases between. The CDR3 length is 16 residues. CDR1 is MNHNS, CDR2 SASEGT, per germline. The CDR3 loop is CASSRPRVEGSYEQYF. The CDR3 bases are TGTGCCAGCAGTCGACCCAGGGTGGAGGGCTCCTACGAGCAGTACTTC.

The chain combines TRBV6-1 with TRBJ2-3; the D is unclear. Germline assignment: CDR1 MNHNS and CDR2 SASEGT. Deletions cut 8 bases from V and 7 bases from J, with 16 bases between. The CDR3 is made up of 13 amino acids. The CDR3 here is CASERNDGNTQYF. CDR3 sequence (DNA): TGTGCCAGCGAGCGAAATGATGGGAATACGCAGTATTTT.

Here the CDR3 reads CSAPPGTLTDTQYF. The CDR3 nucleotides read TGCAGTGCTCCTCCAGGGACTCTCACAGATACGCAGTATTTT. V gene TRBV20-1 combines with J gene TRBJ2-3; tentatively, D is TRBD2 (6 bases). The CDR3 has 14 residues. The V gene's germline CDR1 is DFQATT and CDR2 SNEGSKA (reference sequence). Trimming pared 5 bases from V and 2 bases from J, leaving 14 bases between.

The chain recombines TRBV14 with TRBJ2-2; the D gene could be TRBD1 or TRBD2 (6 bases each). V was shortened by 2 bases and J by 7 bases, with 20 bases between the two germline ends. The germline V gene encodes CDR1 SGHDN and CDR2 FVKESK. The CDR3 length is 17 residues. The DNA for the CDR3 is TGTGCCAGCAGCCAACCCTCCGGGGGCCTAAAGGGCGGGGAGCTGTTTTTT. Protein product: CASSQPSGGLKGGELFF.

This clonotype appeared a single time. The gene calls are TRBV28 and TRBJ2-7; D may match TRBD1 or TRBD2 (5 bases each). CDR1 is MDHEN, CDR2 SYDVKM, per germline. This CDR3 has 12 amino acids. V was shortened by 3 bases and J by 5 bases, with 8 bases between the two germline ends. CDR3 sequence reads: CASSLGRNEQYF. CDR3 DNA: TGTGCCAGCAGTTTGGGACGCAACGAGCAGTACTTC.

Here the CDR3 DNA reads TGCAGTGCTAGTTATCGATCGTCTGAGCAAGGGGTTGCCTCCTACGAGCAGTACTTC. Protein product: CSASYRSSEQGVASYEQYF. This rearrangement joins TRBV20-1 to TRBJ2-7; perhaps TRBD1 as D (5 bases). Germline V lookup: CDR1 DFQATT, CDR2 SNEGSKA (reference sequence). V lost 3 bases and J 0 bases, leaving 27 bases between the germline ends. The CDR3 spans 19 residues.

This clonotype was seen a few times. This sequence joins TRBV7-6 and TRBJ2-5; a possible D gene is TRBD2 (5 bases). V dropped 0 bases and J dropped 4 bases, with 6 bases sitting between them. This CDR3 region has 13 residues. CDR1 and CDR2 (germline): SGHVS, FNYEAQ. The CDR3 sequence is CASSLAAGETQYF. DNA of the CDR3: TGTGCCAGCAGCTTAGCCGCGGGAGAGACCCAGTACTTC.

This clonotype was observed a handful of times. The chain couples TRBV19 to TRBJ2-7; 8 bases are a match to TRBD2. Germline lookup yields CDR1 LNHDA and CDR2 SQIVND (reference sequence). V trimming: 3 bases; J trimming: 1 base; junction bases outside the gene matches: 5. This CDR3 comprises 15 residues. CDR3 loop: CASSISGSDSYEQYF. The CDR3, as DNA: TGTGCCAGTAGTATCAGCGGGAGTGATTCCTACGAGCAGTACTTC.

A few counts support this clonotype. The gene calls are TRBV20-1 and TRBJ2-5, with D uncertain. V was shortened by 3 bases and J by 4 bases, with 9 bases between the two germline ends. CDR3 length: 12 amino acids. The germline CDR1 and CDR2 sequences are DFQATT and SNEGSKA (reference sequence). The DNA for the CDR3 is TGCAGTGCTAGGGCGTCGGGAGAGACCCAGTACTTC. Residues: CSARASGETQYF.

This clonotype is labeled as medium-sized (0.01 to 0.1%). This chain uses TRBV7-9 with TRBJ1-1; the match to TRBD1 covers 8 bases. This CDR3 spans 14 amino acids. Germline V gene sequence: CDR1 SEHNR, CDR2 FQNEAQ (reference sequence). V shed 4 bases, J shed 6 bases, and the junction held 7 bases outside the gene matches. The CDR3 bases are TGTGCCAGCAGCTGGACCCAGGGGGCCGCTGAAGCTTTCTTT. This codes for CASSWTQGAAEAFF.

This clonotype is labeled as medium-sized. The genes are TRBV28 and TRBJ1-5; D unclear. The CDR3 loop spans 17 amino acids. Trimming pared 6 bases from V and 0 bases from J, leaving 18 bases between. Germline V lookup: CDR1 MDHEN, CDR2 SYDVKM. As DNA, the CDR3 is TGTGCCAGCAGCCGCAGGAAGGGCCCTTATAGCAATCAGCCCCAGCATTTT. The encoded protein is CASSRRKGPYSNQPQHF. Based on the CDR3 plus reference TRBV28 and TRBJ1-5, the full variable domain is DVKVTQSSRYLVKRTGEKVFLECVQDMDHENMFWYRQDPGLGLRLIYFSYDVKMKEKGDIPEGYSVSREKKERFSLILESASTNQTSMYLCASSRRKGPYSNQPQHFGDGTRLSIL.

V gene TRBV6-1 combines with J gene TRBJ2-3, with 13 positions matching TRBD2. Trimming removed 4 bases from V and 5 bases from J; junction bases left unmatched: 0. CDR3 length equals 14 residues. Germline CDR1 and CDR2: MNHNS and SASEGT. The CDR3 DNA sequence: TGTGCCAGCAGTGGACTAGCGGGAGGAGATACGCAGTATTTT. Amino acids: CASSGLAGGDTQYF.

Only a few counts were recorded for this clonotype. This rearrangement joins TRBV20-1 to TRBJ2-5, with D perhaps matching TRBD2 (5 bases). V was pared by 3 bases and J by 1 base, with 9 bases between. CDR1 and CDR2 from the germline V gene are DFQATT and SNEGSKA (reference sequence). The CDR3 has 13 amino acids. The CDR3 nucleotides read TGCAGTGCTAGTGGCCGGGGCCAAGAGACCCAGTACTTC. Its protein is CSASGRGQETQYF.

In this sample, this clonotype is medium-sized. Here the CDR3 reads CASSFRAGGGYTF. The CDR3 coding sequence is TGTGCCAGCAGTTTCCGGGCAGGCGGTGGCTACACCTTC. The V call is TRBV27, the J call TRBJ1-2; D unresolved. V lost 3 bases to trimming and J lost 7 bases, with 12 bases between them. The germline CDR1 and CDR2 sequences are MNHEY and SMNVEV (reference sequence). This CDR3 is built from 13 residues.

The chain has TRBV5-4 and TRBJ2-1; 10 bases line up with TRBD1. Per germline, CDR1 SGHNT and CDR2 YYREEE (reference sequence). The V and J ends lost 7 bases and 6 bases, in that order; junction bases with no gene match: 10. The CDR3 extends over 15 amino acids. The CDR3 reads CASEPGQGPLNEQFF. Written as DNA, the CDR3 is TGTGCCAGCGAACCGGGACAGGGGCCCCTCAATGAGCAGTTCTTC.

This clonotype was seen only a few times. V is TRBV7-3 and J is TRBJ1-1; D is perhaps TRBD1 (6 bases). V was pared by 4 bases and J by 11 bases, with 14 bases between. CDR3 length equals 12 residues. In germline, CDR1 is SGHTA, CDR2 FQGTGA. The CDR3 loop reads CASSSVGGRAFF. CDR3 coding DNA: TGTGCCAGCAGCTCAGTAGGGGGTCGCGCTTTCTTT.

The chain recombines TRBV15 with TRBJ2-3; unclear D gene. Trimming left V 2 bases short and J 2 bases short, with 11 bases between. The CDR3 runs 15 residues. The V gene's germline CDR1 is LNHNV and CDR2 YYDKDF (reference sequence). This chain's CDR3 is CATSRSAVFTDTQYF. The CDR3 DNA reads TGTGCCACCAGCAGATCAGCCGTTTTCACAGATACGCAGTATTTT.

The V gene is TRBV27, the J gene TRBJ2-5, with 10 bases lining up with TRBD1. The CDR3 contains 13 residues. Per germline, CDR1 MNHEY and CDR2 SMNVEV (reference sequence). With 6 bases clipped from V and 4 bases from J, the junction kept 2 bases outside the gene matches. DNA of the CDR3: TGTGCCAGCAGGAGGACAGGGGGAGAGACCCAGTACTTC. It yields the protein CASRRTGGETQYF.

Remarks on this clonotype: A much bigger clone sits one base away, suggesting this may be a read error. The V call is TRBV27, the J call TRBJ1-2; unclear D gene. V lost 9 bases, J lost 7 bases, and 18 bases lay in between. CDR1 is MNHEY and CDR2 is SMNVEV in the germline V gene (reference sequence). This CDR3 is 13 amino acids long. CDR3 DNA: TGTGCCAGGAGTCCCTCAAGACCTTCTGGCTACACCTTC. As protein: CARSPSRPSGYTF.